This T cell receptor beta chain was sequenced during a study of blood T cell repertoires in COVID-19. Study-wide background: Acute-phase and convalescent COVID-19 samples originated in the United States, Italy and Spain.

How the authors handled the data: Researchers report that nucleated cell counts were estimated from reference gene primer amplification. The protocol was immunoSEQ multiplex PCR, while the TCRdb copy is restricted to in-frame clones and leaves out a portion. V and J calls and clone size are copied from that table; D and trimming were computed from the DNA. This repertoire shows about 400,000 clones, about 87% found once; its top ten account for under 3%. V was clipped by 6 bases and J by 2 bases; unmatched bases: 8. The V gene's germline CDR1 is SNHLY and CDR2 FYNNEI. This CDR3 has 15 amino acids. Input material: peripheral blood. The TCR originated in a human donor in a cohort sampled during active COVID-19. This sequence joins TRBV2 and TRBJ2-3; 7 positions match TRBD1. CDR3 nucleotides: TGTGCCAGCAGAATTGACAGGGATCTCACAGATACGCAGTATTTT. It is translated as CASRIDRDLTDTQYF. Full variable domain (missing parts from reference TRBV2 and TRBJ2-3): EPEVTQTPSHQVTQMGQEVILRCVPISNHLYFYWYRQILGQKVEFLVSFYNNEISEKSEIFDDQFSVERPDGSNFTLKIRSTKLEDSAMYFCASRIDRDLTDTQYFGPGTRLTVL.